This T cell receptor (beta chain) was identified in a study of T and B cells in COVID-19 patients. Study-wide results and limits: At recovery TRB diversity and richness exceeded healthy donors, after highly clonal active COVID-19 repertoires.

Blood genomic DNA input for TRB amplification was roughly 250-550 ng. Multiplex PCR with BIOMED2 TRB-A/B primer pools amplified TRB rearrangements. TCRdb analysed the multiplex PCR reads with MiXCR anew, one entry per CDR3 protein. Among around 19,000 distinct CDR3 sequences, 35% to 40% were seen once, and the ten largest hold approximately 16%. The length of the CDR3 is 11 residues. Trimming pared 5 bases from V and 7 bases from J, leaving 11 bases between. Germline V gene sequence: CDR1 DFQATT, CDR2 SNEGSKA (reference sequence). Remarks on this clonotype: As yet, its antigen is unknown.

V and J are TRBV20-1 and TRBJ1-2; D unclear. The origin of this receptor is a human donor with active COVID-19. The specimen was blood. The CDR3 reads CSAYYGIGYTF. The CDR3 DNA sequence: TGCAGTGCTTACTATGGGATTGGCTACACCTTC.